These 18 T cell receptor beta chains were all obtained from the same sample, sequenced in a study of blood T cell repertoires in COVID-19. Only in-frame clones appear in the TCRdb table, and some are missing; sequencing was by immunoSEQ multiplex PCR. This table has approximately 150,000 clones, about four fifths appearing once. Material: peripheral blood. These TCRs come from a man aged 65-85 years who had recovered from COVID-19.

The chain links TRBV3-1 (or the pseudogene TRBV3-2) to TRBJ1-1, with D perhaps TRBD1 (5 bases). The CDR3 covers 14 residues. V dropped 0 bases and J dropped 1 base, with 6 bases sitting between them. Germline CDR1 reads LGHDT; CDR2 reads YNNKEL (reference sequence). Written as DNA, the CDR3 is TGTGCCAGCAGCCAAGATCAGGGGAACACTGAAGCTTTCTTT. This sequence encodes CASSQDQGNTEAFF.

CDR3 nucleotide sequence: TGTGCCAGCAGCTTACTGGGACAGATAATTGGGGGTGAAAAACTGTTTTTT. This sequence encodes CASSLLGQIIGGEKLFF. The chain uses TRBV7-8 and TRBJ1-4, with 7 nucleotides matching TRBD1. This CDR3 region has 17 residues. Germline V gene data show CDR1 as SGHVS and CDR2 as FQNEAQ. The ends lost 2 bases at V and 7 bases at J; junction bases unmatched: 13.

The CDR3 loop is CASSQEGRGYQETQYF. The CDR3 region has the DNA TGCGCCAGCAGCCAAGAGGGCAGGGGGTATCAAGAGACCCAGTACTTC. The chain uses TRBV4-1 and TRBJ2-5, with TRBD1 identical over 7 bases. CDR1 and CDR2 from the germline V gene are MGHRA and YSYEKL. V shed 0 bases, J shed 2 bases, and the junction held 6 bases outside the gene matches. The CDR3 has 16 amino acids.

In its sample, this clone was seen once. The chain employs TRBV12-3 or TRBV12-4 and TRBJ1-2, with D unresolved. The CDR3 is made up of 13 amino acids. Trimming removed 1 base at V and 0 bases at J, with 3 bases between. The DNA of the CDR3 is TGTGCCAGCAGTTTAGGAGCTAACTATGGCTACACCTTC. Translation gives CASSLGANYGYTF.

To note about this clone: Other DNA sequences from this sample encode an identical CDR3 as well. This chain connects TRBV28 to TRBJ2-5; a possible D gene is TRBD2 (6 bases). With 3 bases removed from V and 4 bases from J, the gap between germline ends came to 9 bases. Germline values: CDR1 MDHEN, CDR2 SYDVKM. The CDR3 consists of 13 residues. The CDR3 DNA is TGTGCCAGCAGTTTGGGGGGTAGAGAGACCCAGTACTTC. Encoded protein: CASSLGGRETQYF.

The rearrangement links TRBV5-4 to TRBJ1-5; TRBD1 aligns across 10 bases. Germline CDR1 reads SGHNT; CDR2 reads YYREEE (reference sequence). J gave up 5 bases and V 10 bases, and 6 bases lay outside the gene matches. The CDR3 is made up of 13 amino acids. The chain's CDR3 is CAYRDRGDQPQHF. As DNA, the CDR3 is TGTGCCTACCGGGACAGGGGTGATCAGCCCCAGCATTTT.

There are a few counts of this clone. V is TRBV5-1 and J is TRBJ1-2; 9 bases are a match to TRBD1. The CDR3 is 14 residues long. The V gene's germline CDR1 is SGHRS and CDR2 YFSETQ. With 4 bases clipped from V and 2 bases from J, the junction kept 3 bases outside the gene matches. CDR3 in DNA: TGCGCCAGCAGCCCGGGACAGGGAAACTATGGCTACACCTTC. Translated, it gives CASSPGQGNYGYTF.

This sequence joins TRBV3-1 (or the pseudogene TRBV3-2) and TRBJ2-6, with 12 bases identical to TRBD1. CDR3 size: 18 residues. Per germline, CDR1 LGHDT and CDR2 YNNKEL (reference sequence). Trimming took 3 bases from V and 1 from J; bases not matched to a gene: 4. The CDR3 region is CASSHGTGGLSGANVLTF. The CDR3 region has the DNA TGTGCCAGCAGCCATGGGACAGGGGGCCTGTCTGGGGCCAACGTCCTGACTTTC.

The chain combines TRBV19 with TRBJ2-2; D perhaps matches TRBD1 (6 bases). Looked up from germline, CDR1 is LNHDA and CDR2 is SQIVND (reference sequence). The V and J ends lost 6 bases and 0 bases respectively, with 20 bases between them. The CDR3 extends over 18 amino acids. CDR3: CASRPNQGSHPNTGELFF. DNA of the CDR3: TGTGCCAGTAGGCCGAACCAGGGGTCCCACCCGAACACCGGGGAGCTGTTTTTT.

This clone was seen a single time. J is TRBJ2-2 and V is TRBV7-3, with D perhaps TRBD2 (7 bases). The germline CDR1 and CDR2 sequences are SGHTA and FQGTGA. The CDR3 has 15 residues. The V end was cut by 5 bases, the J end by 6 bases, with 16 bases between. The CDR3: CASSPGGGGPGELFF. CDR3 bases: TGTGCCAGCAGCCCTGGGGGGGGCGGTCCCGGGGAGCTGTTTTTT.

The chain joins TRBV12-3 or TRBV12-4 to TRBJ2-1; 7 nucleotides match TRBD2. The CDR3 covers 13 residues. V lost 10 bases and J lost 7; bases outside the gene matches: 10. The DNA for the CDR3 is TGTGCCACCCAGCGGGATTTGGGGAATGAGCAGTTCTTC. Encoded protein: CATQRDLGNEQFF.

This clone was observed a handful of times. The chain carries TRBV10-2 and TRBJ1-1; D is unclear. CDR1 is WSHSY, CDR2 SAAADI, per germline. V was cut by 2 bases and J by 5 bases, with 9 bases left in between. The CDR3 contains 13 residues. The CDR3 sequence: CASSEGIKTEAFF. The CDR3, as DNA: TGCGCCAGCAGTGAGGGCATTAAGACTGAAGCTTTCTTT.

This chain uses TRBV3-1 (or the pseudogene TRBV3-2) with TRBJ2-3; 11 bases align to TRBD2. Germline CDR1 is LGHDT and CDR2 is YNNKEL (reference sequence). J gave up 3 bases and V 1 base, and 6 bases lay outside the gene matches. The CDR3 has 17 residues. The DNA of the CDR3 is TGTGCCAGCAGCCAAGGTAGCGGGAGGGCCTGGACAGATACGCAGTATTTT. Its protein is CASSQGSGRAWTDTQYF.

This clone occurred a few times. V and J are TRBV2 and TRBJ1-5; 7 bases are a match to TRBD1. V lost 1 base and J lost 2; bases outside the gene matches: 8. Germline-derived CDR1 and CDR2 are SNHLY and FYNNEI. The CDR3 length is 17 residues. The CDR3 DNA follows: TGTGCCAGCAGTGAAGGTGTACAGGGGATCGGCAATCAGCCCCAGCATTTT. It yields the protein CASSEGVQGIGNQPQHF.

V usage is TRBV13 and J usage is TRBJ2-7, with 7 bases matching TRBD1. The V gene's germline CDR1 is PRHDT and CDR2 FYEKMQ (reference sequence). This CDR3 has 14 residues. V shed 0 bases and J 3 bases; nucleotides not matched to a gene: 2. CDR3 nucleotides: TGTGCCAGCAGCTTAGGACCAGGGGGCTACGAGCAGTACTTC. Translation: CASSLGPGGYEQYF. Complete variable domain (other parts from reference TRBV13 and TRBJ2-7): AAGVIQSPRHLIKEKRETATLKCYPIPRHDTVYWYQQGPGQDPQFLISFYEKMQSDKGSIPDRFSAQQFSDYHSELNMSSLELGDSALYFCASSLGPGGYEQYFGPGTRLTVT.

The chain carries TRBV9 and TRBJ2-1; 7 nucleotides match TRBD1. There are 15 residues in the CDR3. Germline loops: CDR1 SGDLS, CDR2 YYNGEE. The trim removed 4 bases at V and 4 bases at J, leaving 8 bases unmatched. CDR3 residues: CASSSGQKDYNEQFF. The DNA for the CDR3 is TGTGCCAGCAGCTCGGGACAGAAAGATTACAATGAGCAGTTCTTC.

The rearrangement joins TRBV7-9 to TRBJ1-6; 9 bases align to TRBD1. Germline V gene lookup returns CDR1 SEHNR and CDR2 FQNEAQ (reference sequence). This CDR3 has 15 amino acids. The ends lost 1 base at V and 7 bases at J; junction bases unmatched: 2. The chain's CDR3 is CASSLGDRENSPLHF. The CDR3 nucleotides read TGTGCCAGCAGCTTAGGGGACAGGGAAAATTCACCCCTCCACTTT.

This chain links TRBV6-1 with TRBJ1-4; D is possibly TRBD1 (5 bases). CDR3 length: 15 amino acids. The V and J ends lost 5 bases and 13 bases respectively, with 23 bases between them. CDR1 is MNHNS, CDR2 SASEGT, per germline. The chain's CDR3 is CASSPRAGPPVRLFF. For the CDR3, the DNA is TGTGCCAGCAGTCCCCGGGCAGGGCCCCCGGTGAGACTGTTTTTT.